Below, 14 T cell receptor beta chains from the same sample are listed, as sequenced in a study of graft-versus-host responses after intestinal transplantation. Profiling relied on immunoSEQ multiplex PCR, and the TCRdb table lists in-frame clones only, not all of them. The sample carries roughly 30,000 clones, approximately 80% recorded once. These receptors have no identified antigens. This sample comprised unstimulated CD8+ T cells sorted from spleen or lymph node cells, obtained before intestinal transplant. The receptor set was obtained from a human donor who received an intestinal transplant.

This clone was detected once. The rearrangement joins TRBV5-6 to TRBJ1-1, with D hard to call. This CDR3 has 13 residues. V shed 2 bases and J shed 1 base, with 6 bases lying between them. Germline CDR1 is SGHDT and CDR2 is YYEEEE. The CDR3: CASSFSTNTEAFF. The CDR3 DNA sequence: TGTGCCAGCAGCTTCAGTACGAACACTGAAGCTTTCTTT.

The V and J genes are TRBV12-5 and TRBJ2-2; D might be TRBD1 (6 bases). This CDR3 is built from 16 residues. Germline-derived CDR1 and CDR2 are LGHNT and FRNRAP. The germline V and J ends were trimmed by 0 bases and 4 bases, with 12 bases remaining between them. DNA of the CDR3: TGTGCTAGTGGTTTGGTACGAGGGGGAAGCACCGGGGAGCTGTTTTTT. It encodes CASGLVRGGSTGELFF.

The DNA of the CDR3 is TGCGCCAGCAGCCCGGAGGCGGTACAGGGGTCCAATCAGCCCCAGCATTTT. Protein product: CASSPEAVQGSNQPQHF. The V and J genes are TRBV4-1 and TRBJ1-5, with 7 bases lining up with TRBD1. Trimming removed 4 bases from V and 3 bases from J; junction bases left unmatched: 12. CDR1 MGHRA and CDR2 YSYEKL come from the germline V gene. The CDR3 has 17 amino acids.

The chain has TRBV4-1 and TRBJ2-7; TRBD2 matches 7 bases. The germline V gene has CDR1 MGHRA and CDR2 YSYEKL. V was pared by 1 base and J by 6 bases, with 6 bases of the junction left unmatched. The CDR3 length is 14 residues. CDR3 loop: CASSQVWEGAEQYF. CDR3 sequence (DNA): TGCGCCAGCAGCCAAGTTTGGGAGGGCGCCGAGCAGTACTTC.

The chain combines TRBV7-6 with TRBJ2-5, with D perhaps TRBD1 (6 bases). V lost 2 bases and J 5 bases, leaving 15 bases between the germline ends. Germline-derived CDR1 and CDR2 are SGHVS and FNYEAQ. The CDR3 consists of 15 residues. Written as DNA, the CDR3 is TGTGCCAGCAGCTTACAGGACAGCATGAGGGAGACCCAGTACTTC. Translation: CASSLQDSMRETQYF.

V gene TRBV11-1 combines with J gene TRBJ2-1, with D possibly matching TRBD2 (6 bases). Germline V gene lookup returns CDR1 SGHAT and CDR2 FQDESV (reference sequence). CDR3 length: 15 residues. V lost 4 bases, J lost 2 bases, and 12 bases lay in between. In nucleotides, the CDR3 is TGTGCCAGCAGCTCCTTCGGGACTCCCTACAATGAGCAGTTCTTC. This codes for CASSSFGTPYNEQFF. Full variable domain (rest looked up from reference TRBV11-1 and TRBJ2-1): EAEVAQSPRYKITEKSQAVAFWCDPISGHATLYWYRQILGQGPELLVQFQDESVVDDSQLPKDRFSAERLKGVDSTLKIQPAELGDSAMYLCASSSFGTPYNEQFFGPGTRLTVL.

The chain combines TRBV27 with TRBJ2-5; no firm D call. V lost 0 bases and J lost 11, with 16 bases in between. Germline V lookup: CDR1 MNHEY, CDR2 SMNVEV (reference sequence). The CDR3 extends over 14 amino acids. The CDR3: CASSLSALYAEQYF. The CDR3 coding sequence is TGTGCCAGCAGTTTATCTGCCCTTTACGCGGAGCAGTACTTC.

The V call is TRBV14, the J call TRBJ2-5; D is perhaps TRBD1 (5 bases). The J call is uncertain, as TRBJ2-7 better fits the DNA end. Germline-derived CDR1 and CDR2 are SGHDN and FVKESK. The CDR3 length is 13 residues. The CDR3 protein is CASRPTETYEQYF. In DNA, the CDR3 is TGTGCCAGCAGACCGACAGAAACCTACGAGCAGTACTTC.

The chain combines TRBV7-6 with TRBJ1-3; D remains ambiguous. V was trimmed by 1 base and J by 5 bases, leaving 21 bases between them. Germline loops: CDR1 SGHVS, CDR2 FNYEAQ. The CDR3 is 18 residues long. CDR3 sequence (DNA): TGTGCCAGCAGCTTAGGCGGGGTTGGGCAGCCCCTGAGAAACACCATATATTTT. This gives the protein CASSLGGVGQPLRNTIYF.

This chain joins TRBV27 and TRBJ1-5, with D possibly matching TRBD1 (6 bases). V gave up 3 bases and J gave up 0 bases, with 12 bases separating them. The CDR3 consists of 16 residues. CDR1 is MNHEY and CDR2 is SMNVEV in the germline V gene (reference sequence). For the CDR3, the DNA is TGTGCCAGCAGTTTTTCCGCAGGGGATAGCAATCAGCCCCAGCATTTT. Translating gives CASSFSAGDSNQPQHF.

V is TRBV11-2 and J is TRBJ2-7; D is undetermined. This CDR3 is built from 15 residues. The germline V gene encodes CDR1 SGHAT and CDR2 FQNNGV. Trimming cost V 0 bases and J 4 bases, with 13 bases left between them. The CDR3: CASSLEPPIEYEQYF. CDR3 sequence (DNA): TGTGCCAGCAGCTTAGAGCCCCCCATAGAATACGAGCAGTACTTC. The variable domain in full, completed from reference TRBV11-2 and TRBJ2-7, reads EAGVAQSPRYKIIEKRQSVAFWCNPISGHATLYWYQQILGQGPKLLIQFQNNGVVDDSQLPKDRFSAERLKGVDSTLKIQPAKLEDSAVYLCASSLEPPIEYEQYFGPGTRLTVT.

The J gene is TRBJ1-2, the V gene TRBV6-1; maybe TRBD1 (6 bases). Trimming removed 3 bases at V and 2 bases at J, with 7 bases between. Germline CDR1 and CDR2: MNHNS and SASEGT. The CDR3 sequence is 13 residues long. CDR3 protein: CASSDTGNYGYTF. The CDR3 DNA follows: TGTGCCAGCAGTGACACAGGGAACTATGGCTACACCTTC.

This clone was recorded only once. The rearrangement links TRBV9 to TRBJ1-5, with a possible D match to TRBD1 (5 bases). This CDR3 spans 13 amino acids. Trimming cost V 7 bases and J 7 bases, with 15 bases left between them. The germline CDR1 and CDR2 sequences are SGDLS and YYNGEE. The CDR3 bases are TGTGCCAGCTCCAGGGCTACGTCCCAGCCCCAGCATTTT. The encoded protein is CASSRATSQPQHF.

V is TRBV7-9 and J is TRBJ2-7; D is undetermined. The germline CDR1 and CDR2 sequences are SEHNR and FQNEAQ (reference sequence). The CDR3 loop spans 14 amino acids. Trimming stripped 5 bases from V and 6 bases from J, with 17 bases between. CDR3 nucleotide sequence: TGTGCCAGCAGCCCCCCGACGGGTCCCGGCGAGCAGTACTTC. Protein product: CASSPPTGPGEQYF.